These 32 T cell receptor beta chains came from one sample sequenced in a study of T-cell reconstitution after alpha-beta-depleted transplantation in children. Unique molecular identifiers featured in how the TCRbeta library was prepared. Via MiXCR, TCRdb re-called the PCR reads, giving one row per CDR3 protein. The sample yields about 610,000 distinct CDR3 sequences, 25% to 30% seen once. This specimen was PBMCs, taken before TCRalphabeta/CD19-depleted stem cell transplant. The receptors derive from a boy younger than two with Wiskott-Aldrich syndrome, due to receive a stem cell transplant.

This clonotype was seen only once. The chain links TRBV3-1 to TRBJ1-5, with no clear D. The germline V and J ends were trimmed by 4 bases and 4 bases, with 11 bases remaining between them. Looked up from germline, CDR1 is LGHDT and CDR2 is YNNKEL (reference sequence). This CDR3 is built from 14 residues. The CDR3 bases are TGTGCCAGCAGCCGCGGACGGACGAATCAGCCCCAGCATTTT. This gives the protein CASSRGRTNQPQHF.

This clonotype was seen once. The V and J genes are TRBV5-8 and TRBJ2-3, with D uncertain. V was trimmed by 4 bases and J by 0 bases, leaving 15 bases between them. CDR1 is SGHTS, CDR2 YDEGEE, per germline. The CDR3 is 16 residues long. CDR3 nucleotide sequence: TGTGCCAGCAGCCGAAAACTTGAACGTAGCACAGATACGCAGTATTTT. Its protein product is CASSRKLERSTDTQYF.

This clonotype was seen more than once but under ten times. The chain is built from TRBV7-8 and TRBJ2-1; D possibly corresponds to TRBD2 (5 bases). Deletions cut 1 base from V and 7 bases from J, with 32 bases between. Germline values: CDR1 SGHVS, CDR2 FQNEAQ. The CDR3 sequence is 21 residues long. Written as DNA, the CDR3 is TGTGCCAGCAGCTTAGGTGTGGGAGCGGCTAAGGGAAGCCGAAAGCGAAATGAGCAGTTCTTC. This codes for CASSLGVGAAKGSRKRNEQFF.

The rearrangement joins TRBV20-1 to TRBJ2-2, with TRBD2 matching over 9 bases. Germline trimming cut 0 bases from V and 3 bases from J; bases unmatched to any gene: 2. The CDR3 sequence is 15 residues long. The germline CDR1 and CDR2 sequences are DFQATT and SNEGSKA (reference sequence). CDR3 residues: CSAREGGRDTGELFF. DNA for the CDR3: TGCAGTGCTAGAGAGGGCGGGAGGGACACCGGGGAGCTGTTTTTT.

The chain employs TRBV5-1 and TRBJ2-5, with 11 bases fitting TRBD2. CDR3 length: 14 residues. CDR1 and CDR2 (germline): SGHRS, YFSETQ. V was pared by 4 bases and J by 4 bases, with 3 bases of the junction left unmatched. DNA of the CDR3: TGCGCCAGCAGCAGTAGCGGGAGGGTAGAGACCCAGTACTTC. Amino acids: CASSSSGRVETQYF.

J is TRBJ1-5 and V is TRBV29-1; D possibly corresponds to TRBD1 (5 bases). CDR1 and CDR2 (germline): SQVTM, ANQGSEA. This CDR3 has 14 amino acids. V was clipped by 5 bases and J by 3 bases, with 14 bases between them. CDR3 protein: CSVSRADNNQPQHF. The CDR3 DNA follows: TGCAGCGTTTCGAGGGCGGACAACAATCAGCCCCAGCATTTT.

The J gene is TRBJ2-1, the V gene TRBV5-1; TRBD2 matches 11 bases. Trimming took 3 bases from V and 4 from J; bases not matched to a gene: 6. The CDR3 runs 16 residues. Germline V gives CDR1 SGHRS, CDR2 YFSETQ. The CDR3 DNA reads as TGCGCCAGCAGCTGGGGACTAGCGGAAAGATACAATGAGCAGTTCTTC. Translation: CASSWGLAERYNEQFF. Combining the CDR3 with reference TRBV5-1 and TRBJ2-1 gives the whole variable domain KAGVTQTPRYLIKTRGQQVTLSCSPISGHRSVSWYQQTPGQGLQFLFEYFSETQRNKGNFPGRFSGRQFSNSRSEMNVSTLELGDSALYLCASSWGLAERYNEQFFGPGTRLTVL.

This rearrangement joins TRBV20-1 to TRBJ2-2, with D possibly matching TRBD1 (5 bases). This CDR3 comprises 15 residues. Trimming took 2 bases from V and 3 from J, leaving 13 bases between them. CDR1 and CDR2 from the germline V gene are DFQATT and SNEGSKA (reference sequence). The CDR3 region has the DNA TGCAGTGCTAGACGGGCAGGGATTTACACCGGGGAGCTGTTTTTT. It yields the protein CSARRAGIYTGELFF.

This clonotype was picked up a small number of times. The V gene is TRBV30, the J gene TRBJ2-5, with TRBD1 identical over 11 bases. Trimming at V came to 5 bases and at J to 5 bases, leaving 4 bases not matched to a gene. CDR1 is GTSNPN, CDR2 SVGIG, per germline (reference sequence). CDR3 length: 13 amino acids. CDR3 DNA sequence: TGTGCCTGGGGACAGGGGGCTCGGGAGACCCAGTACTTC. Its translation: CAWGQGARETQYF.

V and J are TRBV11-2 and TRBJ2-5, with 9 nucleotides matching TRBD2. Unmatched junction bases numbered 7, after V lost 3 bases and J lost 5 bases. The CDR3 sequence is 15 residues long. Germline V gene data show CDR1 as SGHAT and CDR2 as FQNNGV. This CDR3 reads CASSFRTSVPETQYF. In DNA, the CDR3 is TGTGCCAGCAGCTTCAGGACTAGCGTCCCGGAGACCCAGTACTTC.

CDR3 DNA sequence: TGTGCCAGCTCACCACCGTCAGGGCCTTTTCAAGAGACCCAGTACTTC. Its translation is CASSPPSGPFQETQYF. V and J are TRBV18 and TRBJ2-5, with D maybe TRBD1 (5 bases). V was pared by 0 bases and J by 2 bases, with 13 bases between. This CDR3 region has 16 residues. Germline V lookup: CDR1 KGHSH, CDR2 LQKENI.

In DNA, the CDR3 is TGCGCCAGCAGCAGGACAGGGACCCTCTACGAGCAGTACTTC. Translating it yields CASSRTGTLYEQYF. This chain joins TRBV5-1 and TRBJ2-7; 8 bases match TRBD1. Germline-derived CDR1 and CDR2 are SGHRS and YFSETQ. V was pared by 4 bases and J by 3 bases, with 6 bases of the junction left unmatched. There are 14 residues in the CDR3.

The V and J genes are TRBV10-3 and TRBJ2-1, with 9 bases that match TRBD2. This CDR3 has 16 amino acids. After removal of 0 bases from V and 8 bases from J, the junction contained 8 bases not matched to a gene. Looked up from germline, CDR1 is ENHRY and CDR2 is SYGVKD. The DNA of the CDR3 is TGTGCCATCAGTGAGTCGCGGATAGCGGGAGCCGATGAGCAGTTCTTC. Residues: CAISESRIAGADEQFF.

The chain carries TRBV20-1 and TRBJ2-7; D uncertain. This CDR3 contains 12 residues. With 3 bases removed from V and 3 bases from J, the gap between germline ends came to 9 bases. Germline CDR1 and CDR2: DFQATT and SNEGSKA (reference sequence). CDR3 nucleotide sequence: TGCAGTGCTAGTAACGGGCTCTACGAGCAGTACTTC. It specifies CSASNGLYEQYF.

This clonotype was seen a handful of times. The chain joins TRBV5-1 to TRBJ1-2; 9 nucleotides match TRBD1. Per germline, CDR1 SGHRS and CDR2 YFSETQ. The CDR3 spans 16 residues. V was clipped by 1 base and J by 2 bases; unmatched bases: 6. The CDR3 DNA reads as TGCGCCAGCAGCTTGACAGGGGGCGCGAGAAACTATGGCTACACCTTC. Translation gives CASSLTGGARNYGYTF.

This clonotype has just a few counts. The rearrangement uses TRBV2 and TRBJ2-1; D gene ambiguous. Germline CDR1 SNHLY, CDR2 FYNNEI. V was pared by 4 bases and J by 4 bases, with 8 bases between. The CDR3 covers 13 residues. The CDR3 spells CASSANSYNEQFF. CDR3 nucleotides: TGTGCCAGCAGTGCGAACAGTTACAATGAGCAGTTCTTC. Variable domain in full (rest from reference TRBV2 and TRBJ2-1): EPEVTQTPSHQVTQMGQEVILRCVPISNHLYFYWYRQILGQKVEFLVSFYNNEISEKSEIFDDQFSVERPDGSNFTLKIRSTKLEDSAMYFCASSANSYNEQFFGPGTRLTVL.

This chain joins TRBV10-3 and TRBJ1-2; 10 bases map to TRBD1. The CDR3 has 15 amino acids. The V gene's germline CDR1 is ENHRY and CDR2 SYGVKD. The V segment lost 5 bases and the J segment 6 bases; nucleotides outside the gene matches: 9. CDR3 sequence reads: CAISTPRQGADGYTF. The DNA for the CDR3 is TGTGCCATCAGTACTCCCAGACAGGGGGCTGATGGCTACACCTTC.

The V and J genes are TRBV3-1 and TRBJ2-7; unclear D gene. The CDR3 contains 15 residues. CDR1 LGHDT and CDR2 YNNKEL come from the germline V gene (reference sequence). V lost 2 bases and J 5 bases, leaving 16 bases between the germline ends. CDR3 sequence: CASSQIPFRTHEQYF. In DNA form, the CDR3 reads TGTGCCAGCAGCCAAATACCATTTAGAACCCACGAGCAGTACTTC.

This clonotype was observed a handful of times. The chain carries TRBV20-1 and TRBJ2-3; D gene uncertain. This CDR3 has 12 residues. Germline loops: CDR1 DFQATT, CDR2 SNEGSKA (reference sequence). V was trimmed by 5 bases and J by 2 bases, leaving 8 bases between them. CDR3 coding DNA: TGCAGTGCTCAGGACGACACAGATACGCAGTATTTT. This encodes CSAQDDTDTQYF.

CDR3 protein: CASSSPGRGAGELFF. The CDR3 region has the DNA TGCGCCAGCAGCTCACCGGGTCGGGGGGCCGGGGAGCTGTTTTTT. The V call is TRBV5-1, the J call TRBJ2-2, with 7 bases identical to TRBD2. The ends lost 3 bases at V and 6 bases at J; junction bases unmatched: 8. Germline loops: CDR1 SGHRS, CDR2 YFSETQ. The CDR3 has 15 residues.

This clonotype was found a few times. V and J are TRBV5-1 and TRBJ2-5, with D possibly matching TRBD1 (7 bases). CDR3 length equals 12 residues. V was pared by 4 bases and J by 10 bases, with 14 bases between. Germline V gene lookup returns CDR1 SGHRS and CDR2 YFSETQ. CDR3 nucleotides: TGCGCCAGCAGCATCGACAGGGAGGACCAGTACTTC. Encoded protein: CASSIDREDQYF.

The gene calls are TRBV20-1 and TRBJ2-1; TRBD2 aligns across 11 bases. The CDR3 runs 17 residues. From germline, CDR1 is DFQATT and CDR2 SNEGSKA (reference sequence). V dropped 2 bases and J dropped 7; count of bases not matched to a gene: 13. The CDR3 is CSARLAGGHLKRNEQFF. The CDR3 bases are TGCAGTGCTAGATTAGCGGGAGGGCACCTAAAAAGGAATGAGCAGTTCTTC.

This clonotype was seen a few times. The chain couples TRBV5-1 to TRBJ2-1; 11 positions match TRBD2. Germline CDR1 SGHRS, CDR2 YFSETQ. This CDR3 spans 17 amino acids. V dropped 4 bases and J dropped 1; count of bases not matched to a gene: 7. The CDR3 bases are TGCGCCAGCAGCCCTATGACTAGCGGGACTTCCTACAATGAGCAGTTCTTC. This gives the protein CASSPMTSGTSYNEQFF.

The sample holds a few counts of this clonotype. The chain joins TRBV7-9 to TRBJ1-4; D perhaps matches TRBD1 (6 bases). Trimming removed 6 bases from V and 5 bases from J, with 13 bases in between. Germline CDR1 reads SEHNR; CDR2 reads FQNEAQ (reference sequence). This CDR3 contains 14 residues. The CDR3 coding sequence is TGTGCCAGCAGGGCACCGGGGGCGAATGAAAAACTGTTTTTT. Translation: CASRAPGANEKLFF.

The CDR3 coding sequence is TGCAGGGCCGCCGCCCAAGGAAACACCATATATTTT. The encoded protein is CRAAAQGNTIYF. The chain is built from TRBV20-1 and TRBJ1-3; D is unresolved. Germline CDR1 is DFQATT and CDR2 is SNEGSKA (reference sequence). This CDR3 comprises 12 residues.

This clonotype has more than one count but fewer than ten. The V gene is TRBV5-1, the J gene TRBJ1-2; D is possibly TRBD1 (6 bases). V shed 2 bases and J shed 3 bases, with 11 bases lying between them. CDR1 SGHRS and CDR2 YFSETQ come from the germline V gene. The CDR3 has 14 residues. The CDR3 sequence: CASSLQGRDYGYTF. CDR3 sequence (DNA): TGCGCCAGCAGCTTACAGGGAAGGGACTATGGCTACACCTTC.

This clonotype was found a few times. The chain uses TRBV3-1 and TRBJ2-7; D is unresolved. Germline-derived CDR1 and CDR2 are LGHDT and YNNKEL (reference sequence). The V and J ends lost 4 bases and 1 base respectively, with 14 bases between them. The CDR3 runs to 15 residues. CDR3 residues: CASSRTKPSSYEQYF. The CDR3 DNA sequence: TGTGCCAGCAGCCGTACTAAACCGTCGTCCTACGAGCAGTACTTC.

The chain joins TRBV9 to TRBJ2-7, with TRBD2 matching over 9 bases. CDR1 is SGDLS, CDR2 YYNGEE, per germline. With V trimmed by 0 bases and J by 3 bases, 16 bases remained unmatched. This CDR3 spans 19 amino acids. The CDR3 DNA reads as TGTGCCAGCAGCGTAGCTACGGTAGGGGGACTAGCCCCGATCTACGAGCAGTACTTC. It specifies CASSVATVGGLAPIYEQYF. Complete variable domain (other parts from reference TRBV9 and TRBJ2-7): DSGVTQTPKHLITATGQRVTLRCSPRSGDLSVYWYQQSLDQGLQFLIQYYNGEERAKGNILERFSAQQFPDLHSELNLSSLELGDSALYFCASSVATVGGLAPIYEQYFGPGTRLTVT.

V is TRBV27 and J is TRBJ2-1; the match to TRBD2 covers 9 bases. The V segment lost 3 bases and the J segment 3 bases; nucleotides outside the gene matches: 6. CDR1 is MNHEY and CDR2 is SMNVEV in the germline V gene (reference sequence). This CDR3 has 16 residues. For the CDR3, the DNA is TGTGCCAGCAGTTTCCATAGCGGGAGAGGCTACAATGAGCAGTTCTTC. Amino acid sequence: CASSFHSGRGYNEQFF.

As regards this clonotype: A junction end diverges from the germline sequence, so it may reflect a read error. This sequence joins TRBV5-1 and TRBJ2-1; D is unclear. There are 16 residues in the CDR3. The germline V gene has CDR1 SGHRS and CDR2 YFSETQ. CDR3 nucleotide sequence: TGTGCCAGCAGCTTAGACGGGCGGAGCTCCTACAATGAGCAGTTCTTC. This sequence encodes CASSLDGRSSYNEQFF.

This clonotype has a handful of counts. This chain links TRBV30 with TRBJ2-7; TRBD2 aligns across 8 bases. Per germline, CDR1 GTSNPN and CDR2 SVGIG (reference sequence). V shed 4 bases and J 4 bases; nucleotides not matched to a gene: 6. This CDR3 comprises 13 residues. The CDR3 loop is CAWTAGGRYEQYF. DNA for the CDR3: TGTGCCTGGACTGCGGGAGGTCGGTACGAGCAGTACTTC.

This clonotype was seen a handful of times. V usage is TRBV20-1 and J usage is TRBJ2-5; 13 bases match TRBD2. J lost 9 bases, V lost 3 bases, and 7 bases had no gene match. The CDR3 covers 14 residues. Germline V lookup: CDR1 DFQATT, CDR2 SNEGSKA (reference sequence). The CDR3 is CSASPTSGRAAQYF. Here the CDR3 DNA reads TGCAGTGCTAGCCCCACTAGCGGGAGGGCGGCCCAGTACTTC.